This note documents a single T cell receptor (beta chain) sequence. CDR3 length equals 11 residues. Germline V gene data show CDR1 as DFQATT and CDR2 as SNEGSKA (reference sequence). Trimming took 0 bases from V and 5 from J, leaving 4 bases between them. This sample is drawn from a study of T cells in Graves' hyperthyroidism and ophthalmopathy. RNA transcripts gave rise to amplified TCR beta CDR3 regions. A first-round RT-PCR of the TCR CDR3 used the HTBI primer set. TCRdb independently ran MiXCR on the multiplex PCR reads; one entry per CDR3 protein. The table shows about 580,000 distinct CDR3 sequences, with roughly 50% occurring only once.

V gene TRBV20-1 combines with J gene TRBJ2-5; no clear D gene. This receptor was taken from a woman younger than 35 with Graves' hyperthyroidism. The sequencing input was peripheral blood or thyroid tissue (not recorded which). Here the CDR3 reads CSAREEETQYF. The CDR3 coding sequence is TGCAGTGCTAGAGAGGAGGAGACCCAGTACTTC.